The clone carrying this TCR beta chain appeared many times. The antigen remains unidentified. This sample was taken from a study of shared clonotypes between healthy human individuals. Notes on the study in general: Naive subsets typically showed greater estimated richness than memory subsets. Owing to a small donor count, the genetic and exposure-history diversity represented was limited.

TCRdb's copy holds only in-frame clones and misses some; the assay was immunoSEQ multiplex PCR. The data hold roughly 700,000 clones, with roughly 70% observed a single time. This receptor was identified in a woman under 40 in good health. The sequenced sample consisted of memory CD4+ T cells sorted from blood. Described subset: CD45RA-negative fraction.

As DNA, the CDR3 is TGTGCCAGCAGCTTCCCCCCTATGAACACTGAAGCTTTCTTT. Amino acids: CASSFPPMNTEAFF. V usage is TRBV11-2 and J usage is TRBJ1-1; D remains ambiguous. The V gene lost 3 bases and the J gene lost 0 bases, with 8 bases spanning the gap. The germline V gene has CDR1 SGHAT and CDR2 FQNNGV. There are 14 residues in the CDR3.